These T cell receptor beta chains were read from a single sample in a study of cytotoxic CD8 clonotypes in ibrutinib-treated CLL. This table comes from immunoSEQ multiplex PCR, and its TCRdb copy is limited to in-frame clones, with some not included. This table has over 70,000 clones, 86% appearing once. The material was PBMCs, obtained before ibrutinib treatment. Source of these receptors: a human donor with chronic lymphocytic leukemia. Both conserved end residues are part of each CDR3. D genes are given only for firm matches. Clone size appears in some rows only: once, few, many, or a class for an expanded clone.

clone size	D gene	V gene	J gene	CDR3 DNA	CDR3 protein
.	.	TRBV19	TRBJ1-3	TGTGCCAGTACCCAAAGGACCCAGGGAAGAGATAAGGACGGGGGAAACACCATATATTTT	CASTQRTQGRDKDGGNTIYF
.	.	TRBV6-5	TRBJ2-3	TGTGCCAGCAGTTACTCGTACGGGTTGCCAGATACGCAGTATTTT	CASSYSYGLPDTQYF
.	TRBD1	TRBV29-1	TRBJ1-2	TGCAGCGGATGGACTAGGACAGGGAGTATTAGCACCTTC	CSGWTRTGSISTF
.	TRBD1	TRBV29-1	TRBJ1-3	TGCAGCGTAGACACAGGGGTTTCAAACACCATATATTTT	CSVDTGVSNTIYF
.	.	TRBV9	TRBJ2-7	TGTGCCAGCAGCGAGGTCGCGGGCGGCAGACTACGCGAGCAGTACTTC	CASSEVAGGRLREQYF
.	TRBD1	TRBV10-2	TRBJ2-5	TGCGCCAGCAGGAGGACAGGAACAGGAGAGACCCAGTACTTC	CASRRTGTGETQYF
.	TRBD1	TRBV18	TRBJ2-2	TGTGCCAGCTCACCAGGACAGGGCGGTTTTAACACCGGGGAGCTGTTTTTT	CASSPGQGGFNTGELFF
.	.	TRBV7-9	TRBJ2-5	TGTGCCAGCAGCATATCGGCACCACAAGAGACCCAGTACTTC	CASSISAPQETQYF
.	.	TRBV7-3	TRBJ1-5	TGTGCCAGCAGCCGTGGAAGCAATCAGCCCCAGCATTTT	CASSRGSNQPQHF
.	.	TRBV19	TRBJ1-5	TGTGCCAGTAGTCCAACCCGACAGTATAGCAATCAGCCCCAGCATTTT	CASSPTRQYSNQPQHF
few	TRBD2	TRBV4-1	TRBJ2-1	TGCGCCAGCAGCTTGCTAGCGGGAGGATACAATGAGCAGTTCTTC	CASSLLAGGYNEQFF
.	TRBD2	TRBV4-3	TRBJ2-1	TGCGCCAGCAGCCAAGGAGTTGGACTAGCGGGGGGGAAGGCTCGCTCCTACAATGAGCAGTTCTTC	CASSQGVGLAGGKARSYNEQFF
once	.	TRBV27	TRBJ1-3	TGTGCCAGCAGTGACGGTTTCCTTGGAAACACCATATATTTT	CASSDGFLGNTIYF
.	.	TRBV15	TRBJ2-7	TGTGCCACCAGCAGAGATCCTCACTCCACCTACGAGCAGTACTTC	CATSRDPHSTYEQYF
.	TRBD1	TRBV28	TRBJ2-7	TGTGCCAGCCTTGGACAGGGTAGTGGTATCGACGAGCAGTACTTC	CASLGQGSGIDEQYF
few	.	TRBV6-4	TRBJ1-5	TGTGCCAGCAGTGCCTCGGGCGGGGGTGGTCAGCCCCAGCATTTT	CASSASGGGGQPQHF
.	TRBD1	TRBV5-1	TRBJ2-7	TGCGCCAGCAGCTTGGGGGGGACAGGATATTACGAGCAGTACTTC	CASSLGGTGYYEQYF
few	.	TRBV6-5	TRBJ2-2	TGTGCCAGCAAGAATCAGCGGGCGAACACCGGGGAGCTGTTTTTT	CASKNQRANTGELFF
once	.	TRBV11-1	TRBJ1-1	TGTGCCAGCAGCTTATTAAGCCTTCCTAACACTGAAGCTTTCTTT	CASSLLSLPNTEAFF
.	.	TRBV5-1	TRBJ2-7	TGCGCCAGCAGCTTGGACCACCGGGACGCCTACGAGCAGTACTTC	CASSLDHRDAYEQYF
few	.	TRBV7-6	TRBJ1-2	TGTGCCAGCAGCCCCCCAGGGGTGGCTAACTATGGCTACACCTTC	CASSPPGVANYGYTF
.	.	TRBV7-2	TRBJ2-1	TGTGCCAGCAGCGCCGCTCCATCGTCCTACAATGAGCAGTTCTTC	CASSAAPSSYNEQFF
.	TRBD1	TRBV10-1	TRBJ2-7	TGCGCCGCCGTTTACCTTCGGGGGACAGGGGGATTGAGGGAGCAGTACTTC	CAAVYLRGTGGLREQYF
.	TRBD1	TRBV6-1	TRBJ1-5	TGTGCCAGCAACAACGACAGGGACAACAATCAGCCCCAGCATTTT	CASNNDRDNNQPQHF
many	.	TRBV10-3	TRBJ2-7	TGTGCCATCAGTGATCGGGAGGAGCAGTACTTC	CAISDREEQYF
few	TRBD1	TRBV27	TRBJ1-1	TGTGCCAGCAGTTGGGGACAGGGGAACACTGAAGCTTTCTTT	CASSWGQGNTEAFF
.	TRBD2	TRBV7-8	TRBJ2-1	TGTGCCAGCAGCTTAGAGAGGGCGATGGGAGGGATGTACAATGAGCAGTTCTTC	CASSLERAMGGMYNEQFF
.	.	TRBV9	TRBJ2-2	TGTGCCAGCAGCATTGGGACATCCACCGGGGAGCTGTTTTTT	CASSIGTSTGELFF
.	.	TRBV5-1	TRBJ2-3	TGCGGGACCCCTAGCACAGATACGCAGTATTTT	CGTPSTDTQYF
.	.	TRBV7-2	TRBJ2-7	TGTGCCAGCAGCTTAGTCTTGGGGTTAGCGGAAACCTACGAGCAGTACTTC	CASSLVLGLAETYEQYF
.	.	TRBV28	TRBJ2-5	TGTGCCACCAGGAGCAGTCTAAGGGGAGAGACCCAGTACTTC	CATRSSLRGETQYF
.	.	TRBV5-4	TRBJ1-4	TGTGCCAGCACCCGCGGGGGATATAATGAAAAACTGTTTTTT	CASTRGGYNEKLFF
.	.	TRBV5-1	TRBJ2-2	TGCGCCAGCAGCTTGGAGGGAGGATCGAACACCGGGGAGCTGTTTTTT	CASSLEGGSNTGELFF
.	.	TRBV12-5	TRBJ1-2	TGTGCTAGTGGTAGAGGGCCGCCGCTGTATGGCTACACCTTC	CASGRGPPLYGYTF
.	TRBD1	TRBV7-9	TRBJ1-1	TGTGCCAGCAGCTCCCACGAGACAGGGAGAACTGAAGCTTTCTTT	CASSSHETGRTEAFF
.	TRBD1	TRBV5-1	TRBJ2-7	TGCGCCAGCAGCAGCCGGGACAGGGTCTACGAGCAGTACTTC	CASSSRDRVYEQYF
.	TRBD2	TRBV9	TRBJ2-2	TGTGCCAGCAGCCGTGGACTAGCGGGAGTCACCGGGGAGCTGTTTTTT	CASSRGLAGVTGELFF
.	.	TRBV28	TRBJ1-1	TGTGCCAGCAGTTCTACCCAAATCGACACGTATAACACTGAAGCTTTCTTT	CASSSTQIDTYNTEAFF
few	.	TRBV7-3	TRBJ1-2	TGTGCCAGCAGCCCGACGACAGGCCCCGAGGGCTACACCTTC	CASSPTTGPEGYTF